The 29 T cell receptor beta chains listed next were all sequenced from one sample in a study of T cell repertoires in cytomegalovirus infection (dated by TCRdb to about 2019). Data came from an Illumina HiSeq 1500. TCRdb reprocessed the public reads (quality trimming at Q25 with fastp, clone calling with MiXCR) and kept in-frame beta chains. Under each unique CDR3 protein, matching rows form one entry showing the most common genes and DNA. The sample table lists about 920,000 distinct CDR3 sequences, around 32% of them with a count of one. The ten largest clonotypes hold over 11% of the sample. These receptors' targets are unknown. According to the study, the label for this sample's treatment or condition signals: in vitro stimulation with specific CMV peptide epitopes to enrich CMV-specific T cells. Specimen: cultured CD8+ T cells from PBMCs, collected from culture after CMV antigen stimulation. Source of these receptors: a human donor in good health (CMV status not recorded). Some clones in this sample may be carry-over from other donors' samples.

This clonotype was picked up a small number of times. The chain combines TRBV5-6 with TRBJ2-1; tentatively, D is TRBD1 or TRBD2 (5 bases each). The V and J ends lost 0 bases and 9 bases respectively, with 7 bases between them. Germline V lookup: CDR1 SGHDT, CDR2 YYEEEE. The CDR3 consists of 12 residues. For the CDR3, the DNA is TGTGCCAGCAGCTTGGGGGGGTTTGAGCAGTTCTTC. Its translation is CASSLGGFEQFF. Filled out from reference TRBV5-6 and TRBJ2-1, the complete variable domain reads DAGVTQSPTHLIKTRGQQVTLRCSPKSGHDTVSWYQQALGQGPQFIFQYYEEEERQRGNFPDRFSGHQFPNYSSELNVNALLLGDSALYLCASSLGGFEQFFGPGTRLTVL.

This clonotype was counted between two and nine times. The CDR3 nucleotides read TGTGCCAGCAGCTTCACCAGGGTTAACAATGAGCAGTTCTTC. Protein product: CASSFTRVNNEQFF. This chain joins TRBV5-8 and TRBJ2-1, with a weak D call TRBD1 (5 bases). The CDR3 consists of 14 residues. The V gene's germline CDR1 is SGHTS and CDR2 YDEGEE. The V and J ends lost 2 bases and 5 bases respectively, with 11 bases between them.

CDR3 nucleotide sequence: TGTGCCAGCAGCGTCTCGGGAGGGAATGGCGGCTATGGCTACACCTTC. Its translation is CASSVSGGNGGYGYTF. V is TRBV9 and J is TRBJ1-2; no clear D gene. With 2 bases removed from V and 4 bases from J, the gap between germline ends came to 18 bases. The CDR3 runs to 16 residues. The germline V gene encodes CDR1 SGDLS and CDR2 YYNGEE.

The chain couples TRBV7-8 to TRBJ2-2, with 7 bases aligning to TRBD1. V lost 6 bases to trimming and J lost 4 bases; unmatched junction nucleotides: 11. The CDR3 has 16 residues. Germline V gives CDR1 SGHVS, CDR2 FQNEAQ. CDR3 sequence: CASRDSGTESTGELFF. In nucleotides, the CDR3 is TGTGCCAGCAGAGACTCCGGGACAGAGAGCACCGGGGAGCTGTTTTTT. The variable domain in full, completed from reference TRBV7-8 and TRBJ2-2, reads GAGVSQSPRYKVAKRGQDVALRCDPISGHVSLFWYQQALGQGPEFLTYFQNEAQLDKSGLPSDRFFAERPEGSVSTLKIQRTQQEDSAVYLCASRDSGTESTGELFFGEGSRLTVL.

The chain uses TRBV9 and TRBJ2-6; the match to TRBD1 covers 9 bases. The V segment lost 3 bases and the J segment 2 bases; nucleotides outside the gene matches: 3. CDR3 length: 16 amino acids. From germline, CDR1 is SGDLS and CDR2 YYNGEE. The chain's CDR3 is CASSDHRGPGANVLTF. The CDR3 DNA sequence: TGTGCCAGCAGCGACCACAGGGGGCCTGGGGCCAACGTCCTGACTTTC.

Here the CDR3 reads CASSPAGTSGNTIYF. DNA for the CDR3: TGTGCCAGCAGCCCTGCCGGGACATCTGGAAACACCATATATTTT. The V call is TRBV5-4, the J call TRBJ1-3, with D tentatively TRBD1 (6 bases). The CDR3 sequence is 15 residues long. Germline V gene lookup returns CDR1 SGHNT and CDR2 YYREEE (reference sequence). Between the trimmed V and J ends, which lost 4 bases and 1 base, there was a span of 12 bases.

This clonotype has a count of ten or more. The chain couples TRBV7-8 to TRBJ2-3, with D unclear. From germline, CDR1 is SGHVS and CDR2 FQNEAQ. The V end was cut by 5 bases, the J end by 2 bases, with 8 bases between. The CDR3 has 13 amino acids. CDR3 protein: CASSLFDTDTQYF. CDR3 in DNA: TGTGCCAGCAGCCTTTTTGACACAGATACGCAGTATTTT.

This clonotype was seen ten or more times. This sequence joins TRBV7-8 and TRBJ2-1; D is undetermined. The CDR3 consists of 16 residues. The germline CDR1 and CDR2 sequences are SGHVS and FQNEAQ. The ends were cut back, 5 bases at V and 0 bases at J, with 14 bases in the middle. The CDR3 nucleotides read TGTGCCAGCAGCATTACGGGCGGTAGCTCCTACAATGAGCAGTTCTTC. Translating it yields CASSITGGSSYNEQFF.

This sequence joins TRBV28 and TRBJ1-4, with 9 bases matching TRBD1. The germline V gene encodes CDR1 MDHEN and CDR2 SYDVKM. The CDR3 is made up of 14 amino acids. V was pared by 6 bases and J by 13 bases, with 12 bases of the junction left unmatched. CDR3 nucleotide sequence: TGTGCCAGCAGCCCCGGGACAGGGCTCAACAGACTGTTTTTT. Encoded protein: CASSPGTGLNRLFF.

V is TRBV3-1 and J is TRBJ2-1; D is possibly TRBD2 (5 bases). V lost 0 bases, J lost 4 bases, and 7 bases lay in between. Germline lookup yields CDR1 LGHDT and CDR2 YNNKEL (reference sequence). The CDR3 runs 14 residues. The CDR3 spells CASSQDGGYNEQFF. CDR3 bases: TGTGCCAGCAGCCAAGATGGAGGTTACAATGAGCAGTTCTTC.

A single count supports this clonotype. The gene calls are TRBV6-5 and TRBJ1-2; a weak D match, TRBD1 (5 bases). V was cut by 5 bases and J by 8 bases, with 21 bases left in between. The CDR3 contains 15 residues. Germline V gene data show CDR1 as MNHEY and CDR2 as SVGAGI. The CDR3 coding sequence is TGTGCCAGCAGTCAACCGTGGGGGGAAGTGGGCGGCTACACCTTC. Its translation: CASSQPWGEVGGYTF.

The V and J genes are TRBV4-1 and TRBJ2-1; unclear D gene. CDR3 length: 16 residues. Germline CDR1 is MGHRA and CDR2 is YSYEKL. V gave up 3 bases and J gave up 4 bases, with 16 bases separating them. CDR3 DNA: TGCGCCAGCAGCCAGCTATTCTCGGACGTTTACAATGAGCAGTTCTTC. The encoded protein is CASSQLFSDVYNEQFF.

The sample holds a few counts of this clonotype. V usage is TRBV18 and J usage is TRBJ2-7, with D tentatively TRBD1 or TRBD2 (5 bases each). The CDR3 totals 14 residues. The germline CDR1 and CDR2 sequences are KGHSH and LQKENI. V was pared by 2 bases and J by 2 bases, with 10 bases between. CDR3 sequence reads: CASSPGPGPYEQYF. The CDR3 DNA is TGTGCCAGCTCACCAGGACCGGGGCCCTACGAGCAGTACTTC.

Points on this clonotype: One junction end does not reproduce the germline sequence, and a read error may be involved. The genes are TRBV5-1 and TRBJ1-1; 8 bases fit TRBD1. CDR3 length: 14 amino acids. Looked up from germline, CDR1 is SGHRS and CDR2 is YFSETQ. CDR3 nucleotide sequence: TGCGCCAACAGCTTGGGACAGGAGGCTCGGGGGGATTTCTTT. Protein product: CANSLGQEARGDFF.

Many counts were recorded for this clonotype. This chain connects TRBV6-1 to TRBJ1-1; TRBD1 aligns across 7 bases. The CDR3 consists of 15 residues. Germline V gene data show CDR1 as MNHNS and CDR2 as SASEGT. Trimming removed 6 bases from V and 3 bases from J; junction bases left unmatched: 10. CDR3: CASRRSGTGDTEAFF. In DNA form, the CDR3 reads TGTGCCAGCAGGAGATCAGGAACAGGGGACACTGAAGCTTTCTTT.

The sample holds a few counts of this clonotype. In nucleotides, the CDR3 is TGTGCCAGCAACGAGGGGACTACCTACGAGCAGTACTTC. This translates into CASNEGTTYEQYF. The chain joins TRBV6-1 to TRBJ2-7, with 7 positions matching TRBD2. Trimming at V came to 7 bases and at J to 2 bases, leaving 5 bases not matched to a gene. Germline V gene lookup returns CDR1 MNHNS and CDR2 SASEGT. CDR3 length: 13 residues.

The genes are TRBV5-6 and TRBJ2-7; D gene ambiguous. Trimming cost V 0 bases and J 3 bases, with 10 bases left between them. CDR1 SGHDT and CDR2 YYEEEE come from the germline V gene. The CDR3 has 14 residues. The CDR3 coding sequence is TGTGCCAGCAGCTTGGAGCCAGTGAACTACGAGCAGTACTTC. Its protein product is CASSLEPVNYEQYF.

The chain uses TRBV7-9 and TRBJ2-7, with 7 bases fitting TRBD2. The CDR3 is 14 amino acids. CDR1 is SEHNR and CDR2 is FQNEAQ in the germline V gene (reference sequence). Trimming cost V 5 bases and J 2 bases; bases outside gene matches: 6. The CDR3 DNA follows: TGTGCCAGCAGCCGGTCTAGCGGCGCCTACGAGCAGTACTTC. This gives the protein CASSRSSGAYEQYF.

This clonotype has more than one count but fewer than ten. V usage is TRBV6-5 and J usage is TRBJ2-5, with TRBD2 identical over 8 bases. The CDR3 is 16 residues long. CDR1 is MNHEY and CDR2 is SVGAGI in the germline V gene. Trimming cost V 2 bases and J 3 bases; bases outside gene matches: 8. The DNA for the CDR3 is TGTGCCAGCAGTTACGGGGGCGAAGCGGGGGAAGAGACCCAGTACTTC. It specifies CASSYGGEAGEETQYF.

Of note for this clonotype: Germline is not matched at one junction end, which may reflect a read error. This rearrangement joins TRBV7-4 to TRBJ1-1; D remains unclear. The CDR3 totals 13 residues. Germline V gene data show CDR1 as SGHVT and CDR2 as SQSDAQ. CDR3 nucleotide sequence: TGTGCCAGCAGCCCGGGGAGTGCCCCTGAGGCTTTCTTT. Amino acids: CASSPGSAPEAFF. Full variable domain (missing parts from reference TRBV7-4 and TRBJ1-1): GAGVSQSPRYKVAKRGRDVALRCDSISGHVTLYWYRQTLGQGSEVLTYSQSDAQRDKSGRPSGRFSAERPERSVSTLKIQRTEQGDSAVYLCASSPGSAPEAFFGQGTRLTVV.

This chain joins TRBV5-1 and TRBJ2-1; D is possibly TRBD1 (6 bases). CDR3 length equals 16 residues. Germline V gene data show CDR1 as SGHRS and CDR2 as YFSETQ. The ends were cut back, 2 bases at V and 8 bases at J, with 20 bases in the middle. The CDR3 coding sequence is TGCGCCAGCAGCTTCCCCAAACAGGGATCTACGGATGAGCAGTTCTTC. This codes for CASSFPKQGSTDEQFF.

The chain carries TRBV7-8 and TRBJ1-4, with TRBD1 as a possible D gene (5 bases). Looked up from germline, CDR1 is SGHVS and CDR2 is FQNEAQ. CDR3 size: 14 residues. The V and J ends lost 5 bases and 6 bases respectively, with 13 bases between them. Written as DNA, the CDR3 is TGTGCCAGCAGCCAACAGGCGGTCGATGAAAAACTGTTTTTT. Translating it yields CASSQQAVDEKLFF.

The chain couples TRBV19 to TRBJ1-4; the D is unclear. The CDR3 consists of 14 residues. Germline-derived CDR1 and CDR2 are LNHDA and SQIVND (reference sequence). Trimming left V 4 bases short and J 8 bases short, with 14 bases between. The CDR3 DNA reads TGTGCCAGTAGTACCCGTGGGAGGGTGGAAAAACTGTTTTTT. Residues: CASSTRGRVEKLFF.

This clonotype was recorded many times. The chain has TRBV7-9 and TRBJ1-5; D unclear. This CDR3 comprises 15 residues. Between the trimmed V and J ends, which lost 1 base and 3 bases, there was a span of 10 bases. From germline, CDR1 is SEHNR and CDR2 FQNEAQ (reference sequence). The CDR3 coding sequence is TGTGCCAGCAGCTTAGGAACCGCTTCCAATCAGCCCCAGCATTTT. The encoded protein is CASSLGTASNQPQHF.

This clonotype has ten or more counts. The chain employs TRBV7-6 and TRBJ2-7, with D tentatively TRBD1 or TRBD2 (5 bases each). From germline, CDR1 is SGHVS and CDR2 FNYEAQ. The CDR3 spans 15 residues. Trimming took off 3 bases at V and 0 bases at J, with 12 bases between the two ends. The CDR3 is CASSFGTGNSYEQYF. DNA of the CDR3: TGTGCCAGCAGCTTTGGGACGGGGAACTCCTACGAGCAGTACTTC.

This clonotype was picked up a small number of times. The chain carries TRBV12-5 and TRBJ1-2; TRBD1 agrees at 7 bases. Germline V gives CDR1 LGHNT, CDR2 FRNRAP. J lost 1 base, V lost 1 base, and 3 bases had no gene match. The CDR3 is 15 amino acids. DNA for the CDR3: TGTGCTAGTGGTTTGGGGACAGGCCTTAACTATGGCTACACCTTC. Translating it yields CASGLGTGLNYGYTF.

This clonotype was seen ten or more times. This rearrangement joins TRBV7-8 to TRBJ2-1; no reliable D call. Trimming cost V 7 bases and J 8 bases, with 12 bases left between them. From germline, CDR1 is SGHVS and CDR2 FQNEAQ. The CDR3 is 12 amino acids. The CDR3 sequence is CASTRESHEQFF. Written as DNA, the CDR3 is TGTGCCAGCACTCGAGAGTCGCATGAGCAGTTCTTC.

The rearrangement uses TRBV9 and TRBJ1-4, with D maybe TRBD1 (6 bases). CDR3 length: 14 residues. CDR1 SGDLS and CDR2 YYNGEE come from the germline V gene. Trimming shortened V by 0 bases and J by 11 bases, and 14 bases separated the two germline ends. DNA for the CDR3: TGTGCCAGCAGCGTAGGACCGGGACATCGCAAACTGTTTTTT. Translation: CASSVGPGHRKLFF.

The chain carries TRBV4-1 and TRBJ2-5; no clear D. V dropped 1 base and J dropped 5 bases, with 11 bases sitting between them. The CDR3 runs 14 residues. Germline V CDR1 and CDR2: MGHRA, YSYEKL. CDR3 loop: CASSQVWSMETQYF. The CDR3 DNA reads TGCGCCAGCAGCCAAGTCTGGAGCATGGAGACCCAGTACTTC.